A single sample is the source of the 4 T cell receptor beta chains below, sequenced in a study of blood T cell repertoires in COVID-19 (dated by TCRdb to the early 2020s). Library preparation employed the immunoSEQ multiplex PCR assay. TCRdb took this table from immuneACCESS and kept in-frame rearrangements with V and J called. Such tables lack part of the clones; where checked against another copy, unresolved V genes explain under half of the gap, and the rest is unexplained. The sample table shows tens of thousands of clones, and 85% are seen once. The ten largest clones capture over 35% of the sample. Sequencing was carried out using peripheral blood. The receptors here all came from an older man with acute or convalescent COVID-19.

This clone has only a few counts. The V gene is TRBV9, the J gene TRBJ2-3, with 13 bases identical to TRBD2. V dropped 5 bases and J dropped 5; count of bases not matched to a gene: 8. The V gene's germline CDR1 is SGDLS and CDR2 YYNGEE. The CDR3 runs 16 residues. CDR3 sequence reads: CASSRTSGRRRDTQYF. CDR3 DNA sequence: TGTGCCAGCAGTCGGACTAGCGGGAGACGGAGAGATACGCAGTATTTT. The full variable domain, in which reference TRBV9 and TRBJ2-3 provide the parts outside the CDR3, is DSGVTQTPKHLITATGQRVTLRCSPRSGDLSVYWYQQSLDQGLQFLIQYYNGEERAKGNILERFSAQQFPDLHSELNLSSLELGDSALYFCASSRTSGRRRDTQYFGPGTRLTVL.

The V and J genes are TRBV21-1 and TRBJ1-5. TRBV21-1 is designated a pseudogene. The CDR3 has 14 residues. The CDR3 DNA is TGTGCCAGCAGGCTGCAGAGGGTGGGGTCGGCCCAGCATTTT. Amino acids: CASRLQRVGSAQHF.

The chain couples TRBV3-1 (or the pseudogene TRBV3-2) to TRBJ2-5; D is possibly TRBD2 (6 bases). Per the germline V gene, CDR1 is LGHDT and CDR2 is YNNKEL (reference sequence). The CDR3 loop spans 15 amino acids. Trimming took 1 base from V and 5 from J, leaving 14 bases between them. CDR3 sequence reads: CASSQVSGRGETQYF. DNA of the CDR3: TGTGCCAGCAGCCAAGTTTCCGGGAGAGGGGAGACCCAGTACTTC.

The sample holds a few counts of this clone. This chain uses TRBV28 with TRBJ1-6, with TRBD1 matching 7 bases. The germline CDR1 and CDR2 sequences are MDHEN and SYDVKM. V trimming: 4 bases; J trimming: 6 bases; junction bases outside the gene matches: 3. The CDR3 has 14 amino acids. The CDR3 loop reads CASSYRGVNSPLHF. CDR3 coding DNA: TGTGCCAGCAGTTACAGGGGTGTTAATTCACCCCTCCACTTT.